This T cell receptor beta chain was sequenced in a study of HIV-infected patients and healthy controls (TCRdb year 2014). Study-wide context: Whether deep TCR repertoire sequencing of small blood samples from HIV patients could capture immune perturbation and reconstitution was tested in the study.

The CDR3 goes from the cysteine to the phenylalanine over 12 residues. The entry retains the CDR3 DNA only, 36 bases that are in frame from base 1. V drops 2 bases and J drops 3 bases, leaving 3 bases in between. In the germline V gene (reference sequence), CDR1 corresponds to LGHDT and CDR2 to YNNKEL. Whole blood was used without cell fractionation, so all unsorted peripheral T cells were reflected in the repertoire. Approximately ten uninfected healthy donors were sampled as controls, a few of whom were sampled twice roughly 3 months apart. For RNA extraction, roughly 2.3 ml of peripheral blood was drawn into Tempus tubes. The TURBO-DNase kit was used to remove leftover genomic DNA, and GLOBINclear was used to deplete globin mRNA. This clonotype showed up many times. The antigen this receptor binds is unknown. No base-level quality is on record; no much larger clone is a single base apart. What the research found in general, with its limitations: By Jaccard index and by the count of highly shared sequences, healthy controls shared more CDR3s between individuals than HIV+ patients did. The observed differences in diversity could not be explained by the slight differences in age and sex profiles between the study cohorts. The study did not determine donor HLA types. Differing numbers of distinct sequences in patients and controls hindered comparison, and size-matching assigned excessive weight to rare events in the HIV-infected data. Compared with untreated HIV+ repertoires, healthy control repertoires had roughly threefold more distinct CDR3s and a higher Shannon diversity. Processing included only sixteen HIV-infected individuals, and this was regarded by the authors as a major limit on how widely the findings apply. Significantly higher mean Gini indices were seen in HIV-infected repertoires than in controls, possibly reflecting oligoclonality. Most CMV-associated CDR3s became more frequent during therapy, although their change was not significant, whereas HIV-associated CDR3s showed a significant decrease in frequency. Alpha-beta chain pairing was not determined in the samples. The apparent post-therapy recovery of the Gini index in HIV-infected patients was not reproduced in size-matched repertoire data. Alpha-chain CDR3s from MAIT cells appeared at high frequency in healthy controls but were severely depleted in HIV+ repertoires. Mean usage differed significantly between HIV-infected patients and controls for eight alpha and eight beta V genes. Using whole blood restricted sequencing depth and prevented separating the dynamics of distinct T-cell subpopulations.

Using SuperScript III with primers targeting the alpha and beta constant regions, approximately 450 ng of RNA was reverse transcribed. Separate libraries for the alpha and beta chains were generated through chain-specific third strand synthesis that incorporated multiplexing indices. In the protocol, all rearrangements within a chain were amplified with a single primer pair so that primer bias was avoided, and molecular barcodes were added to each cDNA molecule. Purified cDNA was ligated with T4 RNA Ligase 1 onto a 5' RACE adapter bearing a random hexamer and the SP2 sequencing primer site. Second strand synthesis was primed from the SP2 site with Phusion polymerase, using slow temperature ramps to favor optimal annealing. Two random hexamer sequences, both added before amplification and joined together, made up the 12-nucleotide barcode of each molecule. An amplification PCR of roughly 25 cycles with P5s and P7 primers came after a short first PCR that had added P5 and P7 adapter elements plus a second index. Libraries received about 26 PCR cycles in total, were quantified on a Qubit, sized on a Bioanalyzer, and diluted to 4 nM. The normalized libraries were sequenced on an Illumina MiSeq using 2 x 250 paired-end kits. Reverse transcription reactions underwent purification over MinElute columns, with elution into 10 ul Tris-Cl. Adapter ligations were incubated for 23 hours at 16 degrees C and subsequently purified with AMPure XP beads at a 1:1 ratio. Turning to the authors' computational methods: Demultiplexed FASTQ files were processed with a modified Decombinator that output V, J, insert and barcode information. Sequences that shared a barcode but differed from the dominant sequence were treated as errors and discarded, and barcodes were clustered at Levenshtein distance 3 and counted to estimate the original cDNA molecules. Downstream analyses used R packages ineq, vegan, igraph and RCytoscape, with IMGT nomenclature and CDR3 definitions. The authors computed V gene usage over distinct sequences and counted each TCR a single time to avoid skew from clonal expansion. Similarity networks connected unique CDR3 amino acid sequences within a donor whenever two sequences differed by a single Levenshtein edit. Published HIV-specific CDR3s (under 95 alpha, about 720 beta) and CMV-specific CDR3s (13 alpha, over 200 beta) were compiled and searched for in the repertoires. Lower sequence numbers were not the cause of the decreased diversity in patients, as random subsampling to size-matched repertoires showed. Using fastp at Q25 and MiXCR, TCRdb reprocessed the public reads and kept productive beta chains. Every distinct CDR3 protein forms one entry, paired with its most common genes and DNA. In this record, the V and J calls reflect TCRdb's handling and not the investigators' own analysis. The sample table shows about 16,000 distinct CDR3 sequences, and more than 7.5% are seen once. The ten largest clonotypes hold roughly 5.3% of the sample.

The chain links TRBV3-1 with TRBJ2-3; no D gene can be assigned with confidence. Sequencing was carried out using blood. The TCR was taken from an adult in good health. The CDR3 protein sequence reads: CASSQLTDTQYF. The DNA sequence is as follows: TGTGCCAGCAGCCAATTGACAGATACGCAGTATTTT.